This passage covers 13 T cell receptor beta chains from one sample sequenced in a study of CD8 T cells in ankylosing spondylitis. Notes on the study in general: Blood from ankylosing spondylitis patients appeared to carry a characteristic roughly eight-variant TCR beta motif.

Their target antigens are unknown. TCRdb recomputed calls from the 5' RACE reads with MiXCR, one row per CDR3 protein. The sample lists some 700,000 distinct CDR3 sequences; roughly 19% were seen once. Sequenced sample: blood, either unsorted or a sorted T cell fraction (not recorded which). The receptors were gathered from a male donor with ankylosing spondylitis.

This clonotype was detected only a few times. The rearrangement joins TRBV29-1 to TRBJ2-7; TRBD1 might be the D (6 bases). CDR3 size: 16 residues. Germline-derived CDR1 and CDR2 are SQVTM and ANQGSEA. Trimming took 7 bases from V and 0 from J, leaving 22 bases between them. This CDR3 reads CSASRGGLHNSYEQYF. CDR3 in DNA: TGCAGCGCCTCCCGAGGGGGTCTGCATAACTCCTACGAGCAGTACTTC.

The table lists this clonotype with a few counts. The chain links TRBV7-9 to TRBJ2-3, with D uncertain. The CDR3 covers 15 residues. CDR1 is SEHNR, CDR2 FQNEAQ, per germline (reference sequence). The V end was cut by 1 base, the J end by 2 bases, with 10 bases between. The CDR3: CASSLGTAYTDTQYF. CDR3 coding DNA: TGTGCCAGCAGCTTAGGAACAGCCTACACAGATACGCAGTATTTT. Complete variable domain (other parts from reference TRBV7-9 and TRBJ2-3): DTGVSQNPRHKITKRGQNVTFRCDPISEHNRLYWYRQTLGQGPEFLTYFQNEAQLEKSRLLSDRFSAERPKGSFSTLEIQRTEQGDSAMYLCASSLGTAYTDTQYFGPGTRLTVL.

This clonotype has just a few counts. V and J are TRBV6-1 and TRBJ2-5; D may match TRBD1 or TRBD2 (5 bases each). The CDR3 spans 14 residues. The V end was cut by 6 bases, the J end by 2 bases, with 13 bases between. Germline V gives CDR1 MNHNS, CDR2 SASEGT. The CDR3 reads CASRGSQGQETQYF. The DNA of the CDR3 is TGTGCCAGCAGGGGGAGTCAGGGACAAGAGACCCAGTACTTC.

This clonotype has more than one count but fewer than ten. The chain is built from TRBV20-1 and TRBJ2-7, with D possibly being TRBD1 or TRBD2 (5 bases each). Germline CDR1 DFQATT, CDR2 SNEGSKA (reference sequence). This CDR3 comprises 12 residues. Trimming pared 3 bases from V and 2 bases from J, leaving 8 bases between. The CDR3 DNA sequence: TGCAGTGCTAGCGGGGCCACCTACGAGCAGTACTTC. It encodes CSASGATYEQYF.

This clonotype was seen a few times. The chain couples TRBV25-1 to TRBJ2-1; the match to TRBD2 covers 12 bases. V was clipped by 4 bases and J by 7 bases; unmatched bases: 8. The CDR3 contains 16 residues. From germline, CDR1 is MGHDK and CDR2 SYGVNS. In DNA, the CDR3 is TGTGCCAGCAGTGCCTCTAGCGGGGGGGTGGGGAATGAGCAGTTCTTC. Amino acids: CASSASSGGVGNEQFF.

At least ten counts were recorded for this clonotype. The rearrangement uses TRBV5-1 and TRBJ2-7, with D maybe TRBD2 (5 bases). V dropped 2 bases and J dropped 3 bases, with 6 bases sitting between them. The CDR3 length is 12 residues. CDR1 is SGHRS, CDR2 YFSETQ, per germline. DNA of the CDR3: TGCGCCAGCAGCTTTGAGGGCTACGAGCAGTACTTC. This encodes CASSFEGYEQYF.

This sequence joins TRBV12-3 or TRBV12-4 and TRBJ2-5; a weak D match, TRBD2 (6 bases). V lost 5 bases, J lost 4 bases, and 11 bases lay in between. The CDR3 has 13 amino acids. The CDR3 sequence: CASSQTRAETQYF. The DNA of the CDR3 is TGTGCCAGCAGTCAGACTAGGGCAGAGACCCAGTACTTC.

The J gene is TRBJ2-3, the V gene TRBV20-1, with TRBD1 as a possible D gene (6 bases). CDR3 length: 14 amino acids. Germline CDR1 reads DFQATT; CDR2 reads SNEGSKA (reference sequence). The CDR3 loop reads CSVRGGRGTDTQYF. The CDR3, as DNA: TGCAGCGTTAGAGGGGGACGGGGCACAGATACGCAGTATTTT.

The chain links TRBV7-8 to TRBJ2-7; possibly TRBD2 for D (6 bases). Germline values: CDR1 SGHVS, CDR2 FQNEAQ. Trimming pared 1 base from V and 4 bases from J, leaving 17 bases between. The CDR3 spans 16 residues. CDR3 amino acids: CASSLVGYGSGYEQYF. CDR3 nucleotide sequence: TGTGCCAGCAGCTTAGTGGGGTACGGGAGTGGGTACGAGCAGTACTTC. The full variable domain, in which reference TRBV7-8 and TRBJ2-7 provide the parts outside the CDR3, is GAGVSQSPRYKVAKRGQDVALRCDPISGHVSLFWYQQALGQGPEFLTYFQNEAQLDKSGLPSDRFFAERPEGSVSTLKIQRTQQEDSAVYLCASSLVGYGSGYEQYFGPGTRLTVT.

This clonotype came up a few times. The V gene is TRBV18, the J gene TRBJ2-2; 8 bases align to TRBD1. CDR3 length equals 15 residues. V shed 5 bases, J shed 6 bases, and the junction held 8 bases outside the gene matches. Germline V gives CDR1 KGHSH, CDR2 LQKENI. The CDR3 is CASSFGQGIAGELFF. The CDR3 coding sequence is TGTGCCAGCTCATTCGGACAGGGTATCGCCGGGGAGCTGTTTTTT.

This chain joins TRBV19 and TRBJ2-6; D is unresolved. Germline V gene lookup returns CDR1 LNHDA and CDR2 SQIVND (reference sequence). V was cut by 0 bases and J by 0 bases, with 12 bases left in between. The CDR3 is made up of 18 amino acids. CDR3 sequence (DNA): TGTGCCAGTAGTATAGATTCGCAGGTTATCTCTGGGGCCAACGTCCTGACTTTC. Protein product: CASSIDSQVISGANVLTF.

This clonotype has at least ten counts. The gene calls are TRBV4-3 and TRBJ2-1, with TRBD2 matching over 7 bases. With 0 bases clipped from V and 2 bases from J, the junction kept 4 bases outside the gene matches. CDR1 is LGHNA and CDR2 is YSLEER in the germline V gene. This CDR3 has 16 amino acids. CDR3 coding DNA: TGCGCCAGCAGCCAAGATCGCGGGAGACCCTACAATGAGCAGTTCTTC. It yields the protein CASSQDRGRPYNEQFF.

The gene calls are TRBV5-1 and TRBJ1-6; possibly TRBD1 for D (6 bases). CDR3 length equals 16 residues. CDR1 and CDR2 (germline): SGHRS, YFSETQ. V was cut by 0 bases and J by 10 bases, with 17 bases left in between. Written as DNA, the CDR3 is TGCGCCAGCAGCTTGGCCGGAGGGGGTAAGGTCTCACCCCTCCACTTT. Protein: CASSLAGGGKVSPLHF.